A selection of T cell receptor beta chains follows, all from one sample in a study of blood T cell repertoires in COVID-19. Libraries were prepared by immunoSEQ multiplex PCR; TCRdb keeps only in-frame clonotypes and omits some of them. The repertoire holds under 300,000 clones, with 80% to 90% as singletons. The sample consisted of peripheral blood. The receptor set was obtained from a middle-aged man who had recovered from COVID-19. The CDR3 runs from the conserved cysteine through the conserved F or W. A D gene is named only where the DNA matches it firmly. The size entry is marked missing in some rows and otherwise reads once, few, many or a size class.

abundance	d_gene	j_gene	v_gene	len	CDR3aa
once	.	TRBJ2-5	TRBV5-6	13	CASSWTSMPPQYF
once	.	TRBJ1-5	TRBV13	13	CASSRGGNQPQHF
.	.	TRBJ1-1	TRBV7-2	14	CASSGGGPPFEAFF
.	.	TRBJ1-4	TRBV2	13	CASLRGVSEKLFF
.	.	TRBJ1-4	TRBV5-1	15	CASSAGDGTNEKLFF
.	TRBD1	TRBJ1-1	TRBV6-4	12	CASSDQGTVLSW
once	TRBD1	TRBJ2-5	TRBV27	13	CASQGAGQETQYF
.	.	TRBJ2-3	TRBV11-2	13	CASRATSTDTQYF
.	TRBD2	TRBJ2-2	TRBV11-3	14	CASSFSGGAGELFF
.	.	TRBJ1-5	TRBV30	15	CAWSLPGVGNQPQHF
.	.	TRBJ1-6	TRBV2	13	CASSEALRSPLHF
.	.	TRBJ2-5	TRBV3-1/TRBV3-2	13	CASSQGSGETQYF
.	TRBD1	TRBJ1-6	TRBV30	16	CAWSVPTGDINSPLHF
.	TRBD2	TRBJ2-3	TRBV6-6	16	CASTTGTSGMTDTQYF
.	TRBD1	TRBJ2-6	TRBV7-9	19	CASSRNLGQGASGANVLTF
.	TRBD1	TRBJ2-7	TRBV6-6	14	CASSYEGATYEQYF
.	.	TRBJ2-1	TRBV10-3	12	CAITQGNNEQFF
.	.	TRBJ2-1	TRBV12-3/TRBV12-4	12	CASSRGAHEQFF
.	.	TRBJ1-5	TRBV10-1	14	CASKGRFGGQPQHF
.	TRBD1	TRBJ1-6	TRBV6-6	16	CASSTGTGGVNSPLHF
once	TRBD1	TRBJ1-3	TRBV7-2	16	CASSQRGTGAGNTIYF
.	TRBD1	TRBJ1-4	TRBV12-3/TRBV12-4	13	CASTRDRNEKLFF
.	TRBD1	TRBJ2-5	TRBV19	15	CASSITGGTGKTQYF
.	TRBD2	TRBJ2-3	TRBV6-2/TRBV6-3	18	CASSYPPGLAGATDTQYF
.	.	TRBJ2-1	TRBV29-1	11	CSARGYNEQFF
.	.	TRBJ1-6	TRBV5-1	16	CASSLARLGGNSPLHF
.	TRBD1	TRBJ2-1	TRBV3-1/TRBV3-2	14	CASSRDRGVGEQFF